This T cell receptor beta chain comes out of a study of Ad26.COV2.S vaccination and SARS-CoV-2 variants. Study context: Ad26.COV2.S given intramuscularly, once or twice 56 days apart.

Per germline, CDR1 SGHRS and CDR2 YFSETQ. There are 15 residues in the CDR3. Trimming removed 0 bases from V and 3 bases from J; junction bases left unmatched: 4. Treatment of the sample: roughly 19 received Ad26.COV2.S at low or high dose, single or two shots; several received placebo; per-sample allocation not given. Samples analyzed were those drawn on day 63 after the first vaccine or placebo injection. The assay was immunoSEQ multiplex PCR, and TCRdb's table has in-frame clones only and misses some. The repertoire holds hundreds of thousands of clones, with around 88% as singletons. The sequence came from a person between 18 and 65 years old who received the Ad26.COV2.S COVID-19 vaccine or a placebo. The chain couples TRBV5-1 to TRBJ2-7; 9 nucleotides line up with TRBD2. The source material was peripheral blood, sampled in a trial of Ad26.COV2.S vaccine versus placebo. DNA for the CDR3: TGCGCCAGCAGCTTGGTGGCTAGCGGGGTCTACGAGCAGTACTTC. It yields the protein CASSLVASGVYEQYF.